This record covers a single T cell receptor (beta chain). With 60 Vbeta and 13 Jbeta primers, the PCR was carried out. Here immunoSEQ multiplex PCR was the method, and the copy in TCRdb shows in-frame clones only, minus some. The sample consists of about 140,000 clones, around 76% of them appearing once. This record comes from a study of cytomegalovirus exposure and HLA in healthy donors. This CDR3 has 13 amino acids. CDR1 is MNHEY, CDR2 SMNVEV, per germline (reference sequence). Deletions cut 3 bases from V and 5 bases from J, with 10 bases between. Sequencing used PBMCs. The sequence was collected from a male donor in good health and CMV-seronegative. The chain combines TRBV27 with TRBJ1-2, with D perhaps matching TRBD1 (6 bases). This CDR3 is CASSLGGLYGYTF. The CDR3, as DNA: TGTGCCAGCAGTTTGGGGGGGCTTTATGGCTACACCTTC.